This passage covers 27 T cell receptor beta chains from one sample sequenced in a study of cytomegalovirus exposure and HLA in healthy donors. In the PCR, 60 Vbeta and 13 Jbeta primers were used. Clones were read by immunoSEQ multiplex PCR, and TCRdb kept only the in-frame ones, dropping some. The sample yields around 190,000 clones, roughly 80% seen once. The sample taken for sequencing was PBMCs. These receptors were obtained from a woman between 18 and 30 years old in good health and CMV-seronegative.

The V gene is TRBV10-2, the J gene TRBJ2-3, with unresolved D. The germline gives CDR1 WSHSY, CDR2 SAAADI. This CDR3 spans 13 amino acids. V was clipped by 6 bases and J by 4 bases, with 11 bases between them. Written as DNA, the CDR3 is TGCGCCAGCAGGGCAGGCTGGCCAGATACGCAGTATTTT. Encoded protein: CASRAGWPDTQYF.

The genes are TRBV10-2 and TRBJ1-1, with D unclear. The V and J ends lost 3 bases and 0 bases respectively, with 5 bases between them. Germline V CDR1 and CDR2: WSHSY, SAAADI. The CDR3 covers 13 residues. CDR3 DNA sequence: TGCGCCAGCAGTGAACACCTGAACACTGAAGCTTTCTTT. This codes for CASSEHLNTEAFF.

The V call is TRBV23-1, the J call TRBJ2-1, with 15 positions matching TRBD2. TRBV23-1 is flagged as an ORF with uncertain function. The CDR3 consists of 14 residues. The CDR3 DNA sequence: TGCGCAGTCGATCGGACTAGCGGGAGGGATGAGCAGTTCTTC. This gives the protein CAVDRTSGRDEQFF.

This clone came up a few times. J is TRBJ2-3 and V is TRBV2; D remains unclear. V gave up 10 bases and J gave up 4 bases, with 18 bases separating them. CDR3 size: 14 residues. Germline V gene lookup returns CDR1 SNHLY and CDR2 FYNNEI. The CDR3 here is CATCETRNSDTQYF. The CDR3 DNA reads TGTGCCACCTGCGAGACTCGGAACTCAGATACGCAGTATTTT.

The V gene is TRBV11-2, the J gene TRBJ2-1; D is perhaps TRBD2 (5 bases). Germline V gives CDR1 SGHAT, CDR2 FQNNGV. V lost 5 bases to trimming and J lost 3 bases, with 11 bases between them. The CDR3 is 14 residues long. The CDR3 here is CASSRPGSYNEQFF. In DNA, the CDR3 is TGTGCCAGCAGCCGTCCGGGGAGCTACAATGAGCAGTTCTTC.

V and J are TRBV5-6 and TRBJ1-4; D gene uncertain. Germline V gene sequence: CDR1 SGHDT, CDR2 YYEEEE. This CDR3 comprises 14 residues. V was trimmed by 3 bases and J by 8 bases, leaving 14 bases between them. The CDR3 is CASSYNAEVEKLFF. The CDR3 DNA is TGTGCCAGCAGCTACAATGCGGAGGTGGAAAAACTGTTTTTT.

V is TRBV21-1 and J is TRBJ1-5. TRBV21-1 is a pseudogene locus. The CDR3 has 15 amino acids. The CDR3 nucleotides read TGTGCCAGCAGCAAAGAGAGGGCGGTAGATGGGCCCCAGCATTTT. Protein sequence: CASSKERAVDGPQHF.

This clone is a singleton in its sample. CDR3 amino acids: CASSPGLAGTSGANVLTF. The CDR3 DNA reads as TGTGCCAGCAGCCCAGGACTAGCGGGGACCTCTGGGGCCAACGTCCTGACTTTC. The genes are TRBV11-2 and TRBJ2-6; 12 nucleotides align to TRBD2. The germline CDR1 and CDR2 sequences are SGHAT and FQNNGV. This CDR3 comprises 18 residues. V lost 5 bases to trimming and J lost 0 bases; unmatched junction nucleotides: 5. Full variable domain (missing parts from reference TRBV11-2 and TRBJ2-6): EAGVAQSPRYKIIEKRQSVAFWCNPISGHATLYWYQQILGQGPKLLIQFQNNGVVDDSQLPKDRFSAERLKGVDSTLKIQPAKLEDSAVYLCASSPGLAGTSGANVLTFGAGSRLTVL.

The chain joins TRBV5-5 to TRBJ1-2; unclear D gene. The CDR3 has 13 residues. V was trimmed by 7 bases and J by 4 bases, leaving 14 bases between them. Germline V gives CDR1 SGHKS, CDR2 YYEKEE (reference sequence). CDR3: CASSSEYTYGYTF. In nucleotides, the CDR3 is TGTGCCAGCTCAAGCGAGTATACCTATGGCTACACCTTC.

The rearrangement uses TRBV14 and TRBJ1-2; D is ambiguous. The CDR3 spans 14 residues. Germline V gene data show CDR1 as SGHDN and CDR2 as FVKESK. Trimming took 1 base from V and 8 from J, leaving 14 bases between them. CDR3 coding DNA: TGTGCCAGCAGCCAAGCGAGGACGGGGAGGGGCTACACCTTC. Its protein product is CASSQARTGRGYTF.

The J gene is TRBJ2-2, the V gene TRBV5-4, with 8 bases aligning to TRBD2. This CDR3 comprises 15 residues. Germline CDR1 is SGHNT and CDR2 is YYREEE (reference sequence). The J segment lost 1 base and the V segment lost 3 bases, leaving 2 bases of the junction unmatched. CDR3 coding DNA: TGTGCCAGCAGCTCAGCGGGGGTGAACACCGGGGAGCTGTTTTTT. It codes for CASSSAGVNTGELFF.

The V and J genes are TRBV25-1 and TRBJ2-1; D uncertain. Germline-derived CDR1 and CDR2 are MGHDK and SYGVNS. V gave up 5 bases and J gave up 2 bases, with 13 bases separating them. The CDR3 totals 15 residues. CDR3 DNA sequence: TGTGCCAGCAGTAGAATAGCCTCCGCCTACAATGAGCAGTTCTTC. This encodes CASSRIASAYNEQFF.

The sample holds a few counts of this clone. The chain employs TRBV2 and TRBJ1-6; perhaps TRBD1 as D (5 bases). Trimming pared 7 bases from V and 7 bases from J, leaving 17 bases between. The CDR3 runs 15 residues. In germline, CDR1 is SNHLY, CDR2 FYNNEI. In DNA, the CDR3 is TGTGCCAGCAAAGACATAAAGGGGAAGAATTCACCCCTCCACTTT. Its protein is CASKDIKGKNSPLHF.

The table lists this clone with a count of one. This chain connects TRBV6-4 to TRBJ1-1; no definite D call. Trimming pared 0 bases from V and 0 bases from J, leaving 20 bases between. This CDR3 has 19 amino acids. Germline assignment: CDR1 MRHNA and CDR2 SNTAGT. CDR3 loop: CASSDSRVVFELMNTEAFF. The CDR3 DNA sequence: TGTGCCAGCAGTGACTCGCGAGTGGTGTTTGAGCTCATGAACACTGAAGCTTTCTTT.

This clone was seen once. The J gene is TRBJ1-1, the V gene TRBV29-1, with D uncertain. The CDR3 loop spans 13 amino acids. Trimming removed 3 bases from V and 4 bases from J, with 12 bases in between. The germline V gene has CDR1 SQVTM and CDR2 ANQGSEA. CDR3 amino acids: CSVEVGVGTEAFF. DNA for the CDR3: TGCAGCGTTGAGGTGGGAGTCGGCACTGAAGCTTTCTTT. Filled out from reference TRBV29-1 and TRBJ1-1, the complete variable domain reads SAVISQKPSRDICQRGTSLTIQCQVDSQVTMMFWYRQQPGQSLTLIATANQGSEATYESGFVIDKFPISRPNLTFSTLTVSNMSPEDSSIYLCSVEVGVGTEAFFGQGTRLTVV.

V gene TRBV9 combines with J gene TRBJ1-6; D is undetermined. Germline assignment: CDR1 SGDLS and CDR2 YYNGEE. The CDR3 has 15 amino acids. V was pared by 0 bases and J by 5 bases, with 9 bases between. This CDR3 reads CASSVGGQNNSPLHF. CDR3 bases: TGTGCCAGCAGCGTAGGTGGGCAAAATAATTCACCCCTCCACTTT.

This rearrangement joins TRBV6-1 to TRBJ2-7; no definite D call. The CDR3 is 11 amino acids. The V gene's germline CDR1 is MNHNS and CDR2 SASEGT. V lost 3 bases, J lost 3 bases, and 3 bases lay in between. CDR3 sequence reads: CASSDGYEQYF. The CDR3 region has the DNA TGTGCCAGCAGTGACGGCTACGAGCAGTACTTC.

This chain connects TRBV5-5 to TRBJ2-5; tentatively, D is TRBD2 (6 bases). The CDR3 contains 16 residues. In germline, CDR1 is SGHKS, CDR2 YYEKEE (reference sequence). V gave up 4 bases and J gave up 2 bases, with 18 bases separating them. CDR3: CASSLSSSALQETQYF. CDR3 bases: TGTGCCAGCAGCCTTTCTTCTAGCGCTCTTCAAGAGACCCAGTACTTC.

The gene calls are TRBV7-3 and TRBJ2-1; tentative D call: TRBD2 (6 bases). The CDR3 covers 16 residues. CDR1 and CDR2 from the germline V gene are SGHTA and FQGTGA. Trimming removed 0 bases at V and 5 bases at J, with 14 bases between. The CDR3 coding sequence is TGTGCCAGCAGCTTAACTAGGGCAGGGACTCACAATGAGCAGTTCTTC. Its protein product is CASSLTRAGTHNEQFF.

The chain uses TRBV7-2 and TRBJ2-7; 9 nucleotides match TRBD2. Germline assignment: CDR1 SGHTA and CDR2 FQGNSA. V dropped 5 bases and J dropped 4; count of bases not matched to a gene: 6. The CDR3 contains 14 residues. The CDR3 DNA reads TGTGCCAGCAGCCAAGATAGCGGGAGTTACGAGCAGTACTTC. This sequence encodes CASSQDSGSYEQYF.

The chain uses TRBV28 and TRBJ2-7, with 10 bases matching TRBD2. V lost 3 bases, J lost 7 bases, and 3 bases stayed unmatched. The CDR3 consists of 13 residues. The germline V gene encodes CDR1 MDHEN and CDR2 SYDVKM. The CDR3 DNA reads TGTGCCAGCAGTTTTCCAGCGGGAGGGGAGCAGTACTTC. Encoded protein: CASSFPAGGEQYF.

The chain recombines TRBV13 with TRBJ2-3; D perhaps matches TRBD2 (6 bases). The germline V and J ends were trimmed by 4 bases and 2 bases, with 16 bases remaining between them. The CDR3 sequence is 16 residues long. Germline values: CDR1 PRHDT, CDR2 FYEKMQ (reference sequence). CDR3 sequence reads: CASSSSGRGFTDTQYF. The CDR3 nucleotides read TGTGCCAGCAGCTCGAGTGGGCGGGGATTCACAGATACGCAGTATTTT.

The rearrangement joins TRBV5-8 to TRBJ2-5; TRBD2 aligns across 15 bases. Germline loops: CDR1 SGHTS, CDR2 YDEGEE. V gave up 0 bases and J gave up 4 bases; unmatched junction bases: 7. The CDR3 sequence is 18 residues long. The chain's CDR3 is CASSLGTSGGAGGETQYF. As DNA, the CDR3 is TGTGCCAGCAGCTTGGGGACTAGCGGGGGGGCCGGAGGAGAGACCCAGTACTTC.

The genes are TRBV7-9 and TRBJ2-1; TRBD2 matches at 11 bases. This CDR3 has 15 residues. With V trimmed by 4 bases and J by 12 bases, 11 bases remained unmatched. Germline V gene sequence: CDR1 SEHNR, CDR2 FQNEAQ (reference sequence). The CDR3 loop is CASSSGTSGTRGQFF. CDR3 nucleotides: TGTGCCAGCAGCTCCGGGACTAGCGGTACTCGGGGGCAGTTCTTC.

For the CDR3, the DNA is TGTGCCAGCAGTTTAAGACAGGGGGCGTACGAGCAGTACTTC. The encoded protein is CASSLRQGAYEQYF. The rearrangement links TRBV27 to TRBJ2-7; 10 nucleotides match TRBD1. J lost 4 bases, V lost 2 bases, and 2 bases had no gene match. This CDR3 comprises 14 residues. Germline loops: CDR1 MNHEY, CDR2 SMNVEV (reference sequence).

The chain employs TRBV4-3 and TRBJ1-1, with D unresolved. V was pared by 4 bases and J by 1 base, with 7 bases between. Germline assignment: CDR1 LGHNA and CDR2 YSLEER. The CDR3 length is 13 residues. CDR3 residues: CASSRLGNTEAFF. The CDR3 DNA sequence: TGCGCCAGCAGCCGACTAGGGAACACTGAAGCTTTCTTT.

CDR3 amino acids: CASSLYTPGPSYEQYF. For the CDR3, the DNA is TGTGCCAGCAGTTTATATACTCCAGGGCCCTCCTACGAGCAGTACTTC. The chain uses TRBV28 and TRBJ2-7; tentative D call: TRBD1 (5 bases). V lost 1 base, J lost 0 bases, and 13 bases lay in between. Per the germline V gene, CDR1 is MDHEN and CDR2 is SYDVKM. This CDR3 has 16 amino acids.